This T cell receptor (beta chain) was observed in a study of CD8+ T cells in alopecia areata. The overall study: Severity scoring for treated patients was based on the percentage of affected scalp area.

V lost 2 bases and J lost 5; bases outside the gene matches: 7. The CDR3 length is 15 residues. The germline V gene encodes CDR1 SGHDT and CDR2 YYEEEE. Points from the study as a whole: The study found that many expanded lesional clones persisted in scalp and blood during tofacitinib.

cDNA prepared by RNA extraction and subsequent reverse transcription served as the template for sequencing. Generated by immunoSEQ multiplex PCR, the TCRdb table keeps only in-frame clones and is missing some. Among approximately 210,000 clones listed, roughly 66% were seen once. In regard to this clone: Its antigen is currently unknown.

Treatment of the sample: oral pan-JAK inhibitor, 5-10 mg twice daily. The sequencing here drew on CD4+ T cells sorted from blood, taken at week 44, from a patient treated with tofacitinib. V and J are TRBV5-6 and TRBJ2-3, with 8 bases that match TRBD1. This sequence was found in a human donor with alopecia areata. This chain's CDR3 is CASSFGQGGGDTQYF. CDR3 coding DNA: TGTGCCAGCAGCTTTGGACAGGGTGGAGGAGATACGCAGTATTTT.